The clone carrying this TCR beta chain showed up many times. The sample comes from a study of T-cell reconstitution after alpha-beta-depleted transplantation in children. Germline-derived CDR1 and CDR2 are SGHDT and YYEEEE. The CDR3 covers 15 residues. Trimming pared 1 base from V and 0 bases from J, leaving 5 bases between. Unique molecular identifiers were used to barcode this TCRbeta library. TCRdb independently ran MiXCR on the PCR reads; one entry per CDR3 protein. Seen here are some 240,000 distinct CDR3 sequences, approximately 9.9% observed once, and the top ten hold approximately 4.7%. Sample: PBMCs from the stem cell graft donor, taken from the stem cell graft. This TCR was recovered from a human donor who donated a stem cell graft to a child with SCID. V gene TRBV5-6 combines with J gene TRBJ2-6; D unresolved. DNA for the CDR3: TGTGCCAGCAGCTTGTTGCGCTCTGGGGCCAACGTCCTGACTTTC. It translates to CASSLLRSGANVLTF.